The source of this TCR beta chain is a study of blood T cell repertoires in COVID-19. Study details: Sites in the United States, Italy and Spain provided acute and convalescent COVID-19 samples.

Trimming took 4 bases from V and 0 from J; bases not matched to a gene: 14. There are 18 residues in the CDR3. Germline CDR1 and CDR2: LNHDA and SQIVND (reference sequence). Original methodology: Counts of nucleated cells, estimated from reference gene primer amplification, were obtained. Sequenced by immunoSEQ multiplex PCR; TCRdb stores in-frame clones only, minus some. The DNA gave D and trimming, while V, J and clone size come from that table. The sample holds some 300,000 clones; around 90% are singletons and the top ten take 0.75% to 1%. The TCR comes from a woman aged 25 to 39 who had recovered from COVID-19. Sequenced: PBMCs or T cells enriched from blood (not recorded which). The V gene is TRBV19, the J gene TRBJ1-1, with 7 bases fitting TRBD1. This CDR3 is CASSTPGTASNMNTEAFF. The CDR3 DNA follows: TGTGCCAGTAGTACCCCCGGGACAGCCTCTAATATGAACACTGAAGCTTTCTTT.